This T cell receptor beta chain was sequenced in a study of cytomegalovirus exposure and HLA in healthy donors. Trimming cost V 2 bases and J 5 bases; bases outside gene matches: 7. The germline V gene has CDR1 MNHEY and CDR2 SMNVEV (reference sequence). This CDR3 spans 16 amino acids. The PCR employed 60 Vbeta primers together with 13 Jbeta primers. The table came from immunoSEQ multiplex PCR; TCRdb's copy has only in-frame clones and leaves some out. This sample carries about 200,000 clones, with less than 6.5% going to the ten biggest clones. This sequence was found in a man aged 25 to 40 in good health and CMV-seronegative. Sequencing input: PBMCs. The chain has TRBV27 and TRBJ2-3; 10 bases line up with TRBD2. The CDR3 here is CASSLVGAGGQDTQYF. CDR3 coding DNA: TGTGCCAGCAGTTTAGTAGGAGCGGGGGGGCAAGATACGCAGTATTTT.